This passage covers 21 T cell receptor beta chains from one sample sequenced in a study of blood T cell repertoires in COVID-19. Sequenced by immunoSEQ multiplex PCR; TCRdb stores in-frame clones only, minus some. Found here are approximately 76,000 clones, 90% to 95% of them singletons; the top ten hold 8.5%. Sequencing input: peripheral blood. These TCRs come from a human donor in a cohort sampled during active COVID-19.

The sample holds one count of this clone. The rearrangement joins TRBV5-4 to TRBJ1-1; D is ambiguous. The CDR3 covers 14 residues. Deletions cut 0 bases from V and 5 bases from J, with 11 bases between. Germline lookup yields CDR1 SGHNT and CDR2 YYREEE (reference sequence). CDR3 protein: CASSLAILGTEAFF. CDR3 nucleotides: TGTGCCAGCAGCTTGGCAATCCTCGGTACTGAAGCTTTCTTT.

The genes are TRBV30 and TRBJ1-5, with 8 bases aligning to TRBD1. The V gene end was trimmed by 6 bases and the J gene end by 7 bases; junction bases not matched to a gene: 11. The V gene's germline CDR1 is GTSNPN and CDR2 SVGIG (reference sequence). There are 14 residues in the CDR3. For the CDR3, the DNA is TGTGCCTGCGACTCCGGGACAGGAAAGCAGCCCCAGCATTTT. Protein: CACDSGTGKQPQHF.

V and J are TRBV29-1 and TRBJ1-1; a weak D match, TRBD1 (5 bases). Deletions cut 7 bases from V and 5 bases from J, with 17 bases between. Germline V lookup: CDR1 SQVTM, CDR2 ANQGSEA. The CDR3 extends over 13 amino acids. In nucleotides, the CDR3 is TGCAGCGGAAATGGAGGGCAGGGTACTGAAGCTTTCTTT. This codes for CSGNGGQGTEAFF.

V is TRBV24-1 and J is TRBJ1-2; 7 bases are shared with TRBD1. V lost 4 bases to trimming and J lost 6 bases; unmatched junction nucleotides: 4. The length of the CDR3 is 13 residues. CDR1 and CDR2 (germline): KGHDR, SFDVKD. The CDR3 loop reads CATSDQTGDGYTF. CDR3 in DNA: TGTGCCACCAGTGACCAAACAGGGGATGGCTACACCTTC.

The chain carries TRBV12-3 or TRBV12-4 and TRBJ1-2; D is undetermined. CDR3 length equals 11 residues. The CDR3, as DNA: TGTGCGTGCAGGACTTACTATGGCTACACCTTC. Its protein product is CACRTYYGYTF.

To note about this clone: One end of the junction does not line up with germline, which may come from a read error. The genes are TRBV11-2 and TRBJ2-5; TRBD1 is a possible D gene (6 bases). The CDR3 length is 13 residues. From germline, CDR1 is SGHAT and CDR2 FQNNGV. CDR3 sequence: CASSLDRQGTQYF. Written as DNA, the CDR3 is TGTGCCAGCAGCTTGGACAGACAAGGGACCCAGTACTTC.

The rearrangement uses TRBV2 and TRBJ2-7, with D tentatively TRBD1 (7 bases). The CDR3 runs to 14 residues. The V and J ends lost 6 bases and 2 bases respectively, with 14 bases between them. Germline-derived CDR1 and CDR2 are SNHLY and FYNNEI. CDR3 amino acids: CASSNQGGPYEQYF. The CDR3 nucleotides read TGTGCCAGCAGCAACCAGGGGGGACCCTACGAGCAGTACTTC.

CDR3 sequence (DNA): TGTGCCAGCAGCCGGCTGGGACAGGGGAAGACTAATGAAAAACTGTTTTTT. As protein: CASSRLGQGKTNEKLFF. V is TRBV28 and J is TRBJ1-4, with 10 bases fitting TRBD1. This CDR3 spans 17 amino acids. The germline CDR1 and CDR2 sequences are MDHEN and SYDVKM. J gave up 2 bases and V 6 bases, and 9 bases lay outside the gene matches.

This rearrangement joins TRBV6-5 to TRBJ1-1, with D perhaps matching TRBD1 (6 bases). This CDR3 spans 14 amino acids. V was shortened by 5 bases and J by 4 bases, with 14 bases between the two germline ends. Per the germline V gene, CDR1 is MNHEY and CDR2 is SVGAGI. The CDR3 DNA reads as TGTGCCAGCAGTCCCGACAGGAGCCCCACTGAAGCTTTCTTT. Its translation: CASSPDRSPTEAFF.

The chain carries TRBV7-8 and TRBJ1-4, with D possibly being TRBD1 (5 bases). The CDR3 covers 14 residues. V was pared by 6 bases and J by 0 bases, with 8 bases between. Germline V gene sequence: CDR1 SGHVS, CDR2 FQNEAQ. The CDR3 nucleotides read TGTGCCAGCAGAGAGACAGCAACTAATGAAAAACTGTTTTTT. This translates into CASRETATNEKLFF.

This clone has a single count. J is TRBJ1-2 and V is TRBV6-4; no clear D gene. This CDR3 comprises 13 residues. Trimming took off 7 bases at V and 3 bases at J, with 12 bases between the two ends. Germline V gene sequence: CDR1 MRHNA, CDR2 SNTAGT. Here the CDR3 reads CASTERLHYGYTF. CDR3 nucleotides: TGTGCCAGCACCGAACGGTTACACTATGGCTACACCTTC.

The CDR3 sequence is CASWMGGNYEQYF. CDR3 DNA sequence: TGTGCCAGCTGGATGGGAGGGAACTACGAGCAGTACTTC. The chain is built from TRBV6-5 and TRBJ2-7; 7 bases agree with TRBD2. After removal of 8 bases from V and 3 bases from J, the junction contained 7 bases not matched to a gene. The germline V gene has CDR1 MNHEY and CDR2 SVGAGI. This CDR3 has 13 residues.

V usage is TRBV28 and J usage is TRBJ2-7; 11 positions match TRBD1. The CDR3 runs 16 residues. The germline V gene has CDR1 MDHEN and CDR2 SYDVKM. The junction had 8 bases not matched to a gene; V was cut back by 5 bases and J by 2 bases. The CDR3 is CASSPVSGQGAYEQYF. The CDR3 DNA follows: TGTGCCAGCAGTCCCGTATCGGGACAGGGGGCCTACGAGCAGTACTTC.

The chain combines TRBV7-9 with TRBJ1-1, with 9 bases identical to TRBD1. The length of the CDR3 is 18 residues. Unmatched junction bases numbered 16, after V lost 5 bases and J lost 3 bases. Germline CDR1 reads SEHNR; CDR2 reads FQNEAQ (reference sequence). The CDR3 sequence: CASSARRLTGGRDTEAFF. The DNA of the CDR3 is TGTGCCAGCAGCGCTAGAAGACTTACAGGGGGCAGGGACACTGAAGCTTTCTTT.

The gene calls are TRBV6-5 and TRBJ2-7; D is ambiguous. CDR1 is MNHEY, CDR2 SVGAGI, per germline. The CDR3 loop spans 15 amino acids. V was trimmed by 4 bases and J by 7 bases, leaving 20 bases between them. The DNA of the CDR3 is TGTGCCAGCAGTTCTCGCGCGGCCGCCCCCGGGGAGCAGTACTTC. This codes for CASSSRAAAPGEQYF.

The chain joins TRBV6-5 to TRBJ1-2, with D possibly TRBD1 on 6 matching bases. This CDR3 contains 14 residues. From germline, CDR1 is MNHEY and CDR2 SVGAGI. Trimming shortened V by 5 bases and J by 3 bases, and 13 bases separated the two germline ends. The CDR3 loop reads CASSPGTGHYGYTF. The CDR3, as DNA: TGTGCCAGCAGTCCCGGTACAGGGCACTATGGCTACACCTTC.

This clone came up once. V is TRBV7-2 and J is TRBJ1-1; D unresolved. V gave up 1 base and J gave up 0 bases, with 12 bases separating them. Germline V lookup: CDR1 SGHTA, CDR2 FQGNSA. The CDR3 totals 16 residues. The CDR3 DNA reads TGTGCCAGCAGCTTAGGAACCGTCTCTATGAACACTGAAGCTTTCTTT. Its protein product is CASSLGTVSMNTEAFF.

The CDR3 spells CASSPTRGGGQPQHF. The CDR3 nucleotides are TGTGCCAGCAGTCCCACCCGAGGGGGGGGGCAGCCCCAGCATTTT. The chain links TRBV27 to TRBJ1-5; D is possibly TRBD1 (6 bases). The CDR3 runs 15 residues. V lost 5 bases and J 7 bases, leaving 18 bases between the germline ends. The V gene's germline CDR1 is MNHEY and CDR2 SMNVEV (reference sequence).

The chain employs TRBV19 and TRBJ1-1, with D tentatively TRBD1 (6 bases). The CDR3 is 14 amino acids. Germline CDR1 LNHDA, CDR2 SQIVND (reference sequence). V dropped 6 bases and J dropped 2 bases, with 13 bases sitting between them. The CDR3: CASRRDGTNTEAFF. The CDR3 DNA reads TGTGCCAGTAGAAGGGACGGGACAAACACTGAAGCTTTCTTT. Full variable domain (remainder filled in from reference TRBV19 and TRBJ1-1): DGGITQSPKYLFRKEGQNVTLSCEQNLNHDAMYWYRQDPGQGLRLIYYSQIVNDFQKGDIAEGYSVSREKKESFPLTVTSAQKNPTAFYLCASRRDGTNTEAFFGQGTRLTVV.

The chain uses TRBV19 and TRBJ1-1; TRBD1 matches at 10 bases. The CDR3 length is 17 residues. Germline V gene sequence: CDR1 LNHDA, CDR2 SQIVND (reference sequence). Trimming cost V 6 bases and J 4 bases; bases outside gene matches: 14. The CDR3 region is CASRLPGQGYSGTEAFF. The DNA for the CDR3 is TGTGCCAGTAGGTTACCGGGACAGGGGTATTCGGGCACTGAAGCTTTCTTT.

This chain connects TRBV4-1 to TRBJ2-7, with TRBD1 matching over 9 bases. Germline-derived CDR1 and CDR2 are MGHRA and YSYEKL. The CDR3 has 16 amino acids. Trimming cost V 4 bases and J 5 bases; bases outside gene matches: 12. The CDR3 DNA reads TGCGCCAGCAGCCTTATAACACAGGGGGCGAAGGACGAGCAGTACTTC. Amino acids: CASSLITQGAKDEQYF.